This is a list of T cell receptor beta chains from one sample in a study of blood T cell repertoires in COVID-19. The method was immunoSEQ multiplex PCR; TCRdb's version includes in-frame clones alone and lacks a portion of them. The data show 150,000 to 200,000 clones, around 80% seen once. The specimen sequenced was PBMCs or T cells enriched from blood (not recorded which). The receptors originated from a woman between 45 and 60 years old with acute COVID-19. The CDR3 runs from the conserved cysteine through the conserved F or W. The D gene is left open where the match is weak. A clone size is listed for some rows: how often the clone was seen (once, few, many), or a class if it is expanded.

TRBJ2-4 . TRBV13 14 TRBD2 CASSPPGLANIQYF TGTGCCAGCAGCCCCCCGGGACTAGCGAACATTCAGTACTTC
TRBJ2-3 . TRBV20-1 11 . CSASSVFTQYF TGCAGTGCTAGCTCTGTATTTACGCAGTATTTT
TRBJ1-6 . TRBV28 15 TRBD1 CASSLGQGAISPLHF TGTGCCAGCAGTTTAGGACAGGGGGCGATTTCACCCCTCCACTTT
TRBJ1-1 . TRBV5-1 14 TRBD1 CASSLVGQHTEAFF TGCGCCAGCAGCTTGGTGGGACAGCACACTGAAGCTTTCTTT
TRBJ2-5 . TRBV5-5 15 . CASSLGWGRLETQYF TGTGCCAGCAGCTTGGGGTGGGGCCGGTTGGAGACCCAGTACTTC
TRBJ2-3 . TRBV9 18 TRBD2 CASSRARTSGSNTDTQYF TGTGCCAGCAGCCGAGCTCGGACTAGCGGGTCGAACACAGATACGCAGTATTTT
TRBJ1-5 once TRBV5-8 15 . CASSLGESRNQPQHF TGTGCCAGCAGCTTGGGGGAGTCACGCAATCAGCCCCAGCATTTT
TRBJ1-4 . TRBV6-6 14 TRBD1 CASSLKGGSGKLFF TGTGCCAGCAGCCTTAAAGGGGGCTCGGGAAAACTGTTTTTT
TRBJ1-2 few TRBV13 15 . CASSLGGSGDHGYTF TGTGCCAGCAGCTTAGGAGGTTCGGGGGATCATGGCTACACCTTC
TRBJ2-2 . TRBV21-1 21 . CASSKGEDSTGGAENTGELFF TGTGCCAGCAGCAAAGGCGAGGACTCTACAGGGGGGGCCGAGAACACCGGGGAGCTGTTTTTT
TRBJ1-2 . TRBV24-1 13 . CAVGEESNYGYTF TGTGCCGTCGGCGAGGAATCTAACTATGGCTACACCTTC
TRBJ1-2 . TRBV29-1 16 . CSVEAAHRVTNYGYTF TGCAGCGTTGAAGCAGCCCACAGGGTGACTAACTATGGCTACACCTTC
TRBJ2-3 . TRBV7-8 13 . CASSLGLADTQYF TGTGCCAGCAGCTTAGGCCTAGCAGATACGCAGTATTTT
TRBJ2-3 . TRBV7-3 14 TRBD2 CASRRGGLTDTQYF TGTGCCAGCAGACGCGGGGGGCTCACAGATACGCAGTATTTT
TRBJ2-1 . TRBV4-1 18 TRBD2 CASSPTFQRGGLYNEQFF TGCGCCAGCAGCCCGACCTTCCAGCGGGGGGGGCTCTACAATGAGCAGTTCTTC
TRBJ2-1 . TRBV5-1 15 TRBD1 CASSSRTGDYNEQFF TGCGCCAGCAGCTCCCGGACAGGGGACTACAATGAGCAGTTCTTC
TRBJ1-1 . TRBV7-8 18 TRBD1 CASSLVAHRDRANTEAFF TGTGCCAGCAGCTTAGTTGCTCACAGGGACAGGGCAAACACTGAAGCTTTCTTT
TRBJ1-6 . TRBV5-8 16 . CASSSLGSTYNSPLHF TGTGCCAGCAGCTCGTTAGGGAGTACCTATAATTCACCCCTCCACTTT
TRBJ1-6 . TRBV27 16 . CASSLLSTGGNSPLHF TGTGCCAGCAGTTTATTGAGTACAGGCGGCAATTCACCCCTCCACTTT
TRBJ1-3 . TRBV5-4 17 . CASSVPGGTTSGNTIYF TGTGCCAGCAGCGTTCCCGGTGGGACAACCTCTGGAAACACCATATATTTT
TRBJ1-2 . TRBV3-1/TRBV3-2 13 . CASSQEAGRGYTF TGTGCCAGCAGCCAAGAGGCGGGCCGGGGCTACACCTTC
TRBJ1-1 . TRBV13 12 . CASSLFGTEAFF TGTGCCAGCAGCTTATTCGGGACTGAAGCTTTCTTT
TRBJ1-1 . TRBV28 17 . CASSVTPGRGLDTEAFF TGTGCCAGCAGCGTTACCCCAGGAAGGGGACTTGACACTGAAGCTTTCTTT
TRBJ1-5 few TRBV4-1 18 . CASSPAGRGSYSNQPQHF TGCGCCAGCAGCCCAGCAGGGAGGGGCTCTTATAGCAATCAGCCCCAGCATTTT
TRBJ1-3 . TRBV9 17 . CASSAGSGAGSGNTIYF TGTGCCAGCAGCGCCGGATCGGGTGCGGGCTCTGGAAACACCATATATTTT
TRBJ1-4 . TRBV5-1 14 TRBD1 CASSLGDSNEKLFF TGCGCCAGCAGCTTGGGGGACAGTAATGAAAAACTGTTTTTT
TRBJ2-2 . TRBV5-8 16 . CASSLEGQGYTGELFF TGTGCCAGCAGCTTGGAGGGTCAGGGCTACACCGGGGAGCTGTTTTTT
TRBJ1-5 . TRBV28 12 . CASTPANQPQHF TGTGCCAGCACCCCAGCGAATCAGCCCCAGCATTTT
TRBJ2-5 . TRBV3-1/TRBV3-2 16 TRBD2 CASSQDRGGGERTQYF TGTGCCAGCAGCCAAGATCGCGGGGGGGGTGAGCGGACCCAGTACTTC
TRBJ1-1 . TRBV7-2 15 . CASSLAPGVNTEAFF TGTGCCAGCAGCTTAGCTCCAGGGGTCAACACTGAAGCTTTCTTT
TRBJ1-6 . TRBV6-5 13 . CASSPQGIRTLHF TGTGCCAGCAGCCCCCAGGGGATTAGGACCCTCCACTTT
TRBJ2-5 . TRBV24-1 13 . CATRGKGVETQYF TGTGCCACCAGGGGGAAAGGGGTGGAGACCCAGTACTTC
TRBJ1-2 once TRBV6-1 16 TRBD1 CASSEASAGTGVGYTF TGTGCCAGCAGTGAAGCCTCCGCCGGGACAGGGGTAGGCTACACCTTC
TRBJ2-1 . TRBV7-3 15 TRBD2 CASSLAGGAYNEQFF TGTGCCAGCAGCTTAGCCGGGGGGGCCTACAATGAGCAGTTCTTC
TRBJ1-6 . TRBV7-3 14 . CASSLTGRNSPLHF TGTGCCAGCAGCTTAACGGGGCGTAATTCACCCCTCCACTTT
TRBJ1-2 once TRBV6-5 13 . CASSYQGNYGYTF TGTGCCAGCAGTTACCAGGGAAACTATGGCTACACCTTC
TRBJ1-5 few TRBV4-1 14 . CASSHLQGNQPQHF TGCGCCAGCAGCCACCTACAGGGAAATCAGCCCCAGCATTTT